What follows are 6 T cell receptor beta chains derived from one specimen sequenced in a study of T-cell memory formation after mild COVID-19. Using its own MiXCR run on the 5' RACE reads, TCRdb lists one record per CDR3 protein. The data contain tens of thousands of distinct CDR3 sequences, over 12% of them singletons. Source material: PBMCs or a T cell subset sorted from them (not recorded which). Source of these receptors: a man aged 18 to 30 who had mild COVID-19 (a few samples of this study predate the infection). Cell type and time point are not known.

The V gene is TRBV19, the J gene TRBJ2-7, with D possibly matching TRBD1 (6 bases). Looked up from germline, CDR1 is LNHDA and CDR2 is SQIVND (reference sequence). With 3 bases removed from V and 3 bases from J, the gap between germline ends came to 9 bases. The CDR3 totals 13 residues. The CDR3 is CASSIPGDYEQYF. The CDR3 DNA sequence: TGTGCCAGTAGTATCCCAGGGGACTACGAGCAGTACTTC.

The sample holds many counts of this clonotype. The chain recombines TRBV4-3 with TRBJ1-1, with D unresolved. CDR3 length equals 15 residues. CDR1 is LGHNA, CDR2 YSLEER, per germline. Trimming removed 4 bases from V and 3 bases from J, with 15 bases in between. CDR3 loop: CASSPASGSDTEAFF. The CDR3, as DNA: TGCGCCAGCAGCCCCGCTAGTGGGAGTGACACTGAAGCTTTCTTT.

The V and J genes are TRBV5-1 and TRBJ1-2; no reliable D call. This CDR3 contains 14 residues. Trimming removed 2 bases at V and 3 bases at J, with 11 bases between. CDR1 is SGHRS and CDR2 is YFSETQ in the germline V gene. CDR3 sequence: CASSFRGFDYGYTF. CDR3 nucleotides: TGCGCCAGCAGCTTTCGGGGTTTCGACTATGGCTACACCTTC.

This CDR3 is CSARDRRTETSYNEQFF. In DNA form, the CDR3 reads TGCAGTGCTAGAGACCGGCGAACAGAGACGTCCTACAATGAGCAGTTCTTC. V and J are TRBV20-1 and TRBJ2-1; D gene unclear. From germline, CDR1 is DFQATT and CDR2 SNEGSKA (reference sequence). There are 17 residues in the CDR3. V gave up 0 bases and J gave up 1 base, with 16 bases separating them.

At least ten counts were recorded for this clonotype. The chain couples TRBV12-3 or TRBV12-4 to TRBJ2-1; 10 bases match TRBD1. This CDR3 has 14 residues. V lost 6 bases and J lost 8; bases outside the gene matches: 7. CDR3 nucleotides: TGTGCCAGCAGAACCGGGACAGGGGTGGATGAGCAGTTCTTC. This translates into CASRTGTGVDEQFF.

Ten or more counts support this clonotype. The V and J genes are TRBV7-6 and TRBJ2-7; D ambiguous. Trimming pared 6 bases from V and 0 bases from J, leaving 24 bases between. The CDR3 consists of 18 residues. Germline lookup yields CDR1 SGHVS and CDR2 FNYEAQ. Here the CDR3 DNA reads TGTGCCAGCAGTCGCGCTCGTGCGAAATCACCAAGCTCCTACGAGCAGTACTTC. Protein product: CASSRARAKSPSSYEQYF.